The sequence of this T cell receptor beta chain was determined in a study of cytomegalovirus exposure and HLA in healthy donors. About this clone itself: Its antigen is unidentified.

Amplification used 60 Vbeta primers and 13 Jbeta primers. Sequencing was performed with immunoSEQ multiplex PCR; in TCRdb, only in-frame clones are kept and a portion is missing. The top ten hold about 4.9% of the sample, which has 110,000 or so clones, approximately 75% seen once. General study points: In a later analysis, TCR beta V- and J-gene trimming was associated with a missense DCLRE1C variant. Earlier analysis looked at TCR beta V segments, and most were productive about 90% or about 30% of the time. Roughly even sequencing depth across donors was the assumption behind the presence/absence analyses. TCR beta chains numbering roughly 150 were designated cytomegalovirus-associated.

This clonotype originated in a middle-aged man in good health and CMV-seropositive. The specimen was PBMCs.

CDR3 nucleotides: TGTGCCAGCAGCTTGACACAGAACACTGAAGCTTTCTTT. Its protein product is CASSLTQNTEAFF. The chain carries TRBV5-5 and TRBJ1-1, with unresolved D. Trimming removed 1 base from V and 1 base from J, with 5 bases in between. The CDR3 is 13 amino acids. Looked up from germline, CDR1 is SGHKS and CDR2 is YYEKEE (reference sequence).